This is a list of T cell receptor beta chains from one sample in a study of cytomegalovirus exposure and HLA in healthy donors. Here immunoSEQ multiplex PCR was the method, and the copy in TCRdb shows in-frame clones only, minus some. Of fewer than 150,000 clones in the sample, about 77% are singletons; the top ten hold around 1.2%. The sequenced sample was PBMCs. The receptors were gathered from a man between 50 and 59 years old in good health and CMV-seronegative. The CDR3 runs from the conserved cysteine through the conserved F or W. D genes are given only for firm matches. Clone size appears in some rows only: once, few, many, or a class for an expanded clone.

V	size	D	J	CDR3	DNA
TRBV5-1	NA	NA	TRBJ2-7	CASSARQVPSSYEQYF	TGCGCCAGCAGCGCCCGACAGGTCCCCAGCTCCTACGAGCAGTACTTC
TRBV30	NA	TRBD2	TRBJ2-1	CAWNPGLAGVEQFF	TGTGCCTGGAACCCTGGGCTAGCGGGAGTTGAGCAGTTCTTC
TRBV27	once	TRBD1	TRBJ2-7	CASSRDRSYEQYF	TGTGCCAGCAGTAGGGACAGATCCTACGAGCAGTACTTC
TRBV5-1	NA	TRBD1	TRBJ2-5	CASTQGAAGRETQYF	TGCGCCAGCACGCAGGGGGCGGCGGGTCGAGAGACCCAGTACTTC
TRBV6-6	NA	TRBD2	TRBJ2-7	CASTDTSGRASYEQYF	TGTGCCAGCACCGATACTAGCGGGAGGGCCTCTTACGAGCAGTACTTC
TRBV7-3	NA	NA	TRBJ1-1	CASSPQPSGYTEAFF	TGTGCCAGCAGCCCTCAACCTAGCGGTTACACTGAAGCTTTCTTT
TRBV19	NA	TRBD1	TRBJ1-1	CASRPTGAFTEAFF	TGTGCCAGTAGACCGACAGGGGCGTTCACTGAAGCTTTCTTT
TRBV27	NA	NA	TRBJ2-7	CASSFAAGDAYEQYF	TGTGCCAGCAGTTTCGCGGCAGGGGACGCCTACGAGCAGTACTTC
TRBV10-1	NA	TRBD1	TRBJ2-5	CASPNTDRAETQYF	TGCGCCAGCCCTAACACGGACAGGGCAGAGACCCAGTACTTC
TRBV30	NA	NA	TRBJ2-3	CAWSVADSSTDTQYF	TGTGCCTGGAGTGTGGCGGACTCCTCCACAGATACGCAGTATTTT
TRBV11-2	NA	NA	TRBJ2-2	CASSLISGIGELFF	TGTGCCAGCAGCTTAATTTCAGGGATCGGGGAGCTGTTTTTT
TRBV2	NA	TRBD2	TRBJ2-3	CASRVAGLATDTQYF	TGTGCCAGCAGAGTAGCGGGTTTAGCCACAGATACGCAGTATTTT
TRBV6-1	NA	TRBD1	TRBJ1-3	CASKGQAISGNTIYF	TGTGCCAGCAAGGGACAGGCGATCTCTGGAAACACCATATATTTT
TRBV5-1	NA	TRBD2	TRBJ2-2	CASSLLPSGSPPGELFF	TGCGCCAGCAGCTTGCTTCCTAGCGGGAGCCCCCCCGGGGAGCTGTTTTTT
TRBV18	NA	NA	TRBJ1-1	CASSPGGPNTEAFF	TGTGCCAGCTCCCCCGGGGGGCCGAACACTGAAGCTTTCTTT
TRBV11-2	NA	TRBD2	TRBJ2-2	CASSFQGLAGTGELFF	TGTGCCAGCAGCTTCCAAGGACTAGCGGGCACCGGGGAGCTGTTTTTT
TRBV5-1	NA	NA	TRBJ1-3	CASSYGQGKSSGNTIYF	TGCGCCAGCAGCTACGGTCAGGGCAAGAGCTCTGGAAACACCATATATTTT
TRBV30	NA	NA	TRBJ1-2	CAWSVRGADYGYTF	TGTGCCTGGAGTGTGCGGGGCGCCGACTATGGCTACACCTTC
TRBV7-9	NA	NA	TRBJ1-1	CASSFGVRADTEAFF	TGTGCCAGCAGCTTTGGCGTGAGGGCAGACACTGAAGCTTTCTTT
TRBV28	NA	TRBD2	TRBJ2-7	CASSGTSTSYEQYF	TGTGCCAGCAGCGGGACTAGCACCTCCTACGAGCAGTACTTC
TRBV7-2	once	NA	TRBJ2-7	CASTIGTFYEQYF	TGTGCCAGCACCATAGGGACTTTTTACGAGCAGTACTTC
TRBV16	NA	NA	TRBJ1-2	CASSTMGTTAEGYTF	TGTGCCAGCAGCACAATGGGGACAACCGCGGAAGGCTACACCTTC
TRBV7-9	NA	NA	TRBJ2-3	CASSISGTADTQYF	TGTGCCAGCAGCATTAGCGGGACAGCAGATACGCAGTATTTT
TRBV27	NA	NA	TRBJ2-6	CASSLWASASGANVLTF	TGTGCCAGCAGTTTATGGGCATCGGCCTCTGGGGCCAACGTCCTGACTTTC
TRBV5-1	NA	NA	TRBJ2-1	CASSNSGQSYNEQFF	TGCGCCAGCAGCAACAGCGGGCAGTCCTACAATGAGCAGTTCTTC
TRBV7-9	many	NA	TRBJ1-2	CASSPGGIAYGYTF	TGTGCCAGCAGCCCTGGGGGGATAGCCTATGGCTACACCTTC
TRBV19	few	NA	TRBJ2-2	CASSIFPTGELFF	TGTGCCAGTAGTATTTTCCCAACCGGGGAGCTGTTTTTT
TRBV6-1	few	TRBD2	TRBJ2-2	CASREPGLAGGNTGELFF	TGTGCCAGCAGAGAACCGGGACTAGCGGGAGGGAACACCGGGGAGCTGTTTTTT
TRBV28	NA	TRBD1	TRBJ1-5	CASSFGGTGVQPQHF	TGTGCCAGCAGTTTCGGCGGGACAGGGGTTCAGCCCCAGCATTTT
TRBV6-5	NA	TRBD2	TRBJ2-1	CASRPGTSYNEQFF	TGTGCCAGCCGACCCGGGACTAGCTACAATGAGCAGTTCTTC
TRBV16	NA	TRBD1	TRBJ1-1	CASSHGQGVTEAFF	TGTGCCAGCAGCCACGGACAGGGGGTCACTGAAGCTTTCTTT
TRBV7-6	NA	NA	TRBJ2-2	CASKPEGNTGELFF	TGTGCCAGCAAACCGGAGGGCAACACCGGGGAGCTGTTTTTT
TRBV6-1	NA	NA	TRBJ1-2	CASSGHSRWGYTF	TGTGCCAGCAGTGGACACTCCCGGTGGGGCTACACCTTC
TRBV28	NA	NA	TRBJ1-5	CASSSYLTGTNQPQHF	TGTGCCAGCAGTTCCTACCTGACAGGAACCAATCAGCCCCAGCATTTT
TRBV5-1	NA	NA	TRBJ1-4	CASSLGSGGTNEKLFF	TGCGCCAGCAGCTTGGGGTCGGGGGGAACTAATGAAAAACTGTTTTTT
TRBV27	NA	NA	TRBJ2-1	CASSTSGHRKNEQFF	TGTGCCAGCAGCACCTCGGGACATCGCAAAAATGAGCAGTTCTTC
TRBV5-1	NA	NA	TRBJ1-2	CASSLGPSGVSYGYTF	TGCGCCAGCAGCTTGGGGCCCTCAGGGGTAAGCTATGGCTACACCTTC
TRBV29-1	NA	TRBD1	TRBJ1-1	CSVDKGAEDTEAFF	TGCAGCGTTGACAAGGGGGCGGAGGACACTGAAGCTTTCTTT
TRBV19	few	TRBD2	TRBJ2-1	CASSTRFGGRAEFHEQFF	TGTGCCAGTAGTACCCGCTTTGGCGGGAGGGCCGAGTTCCATGAGCAGTTCTTC
TRBV6-1	few	NA	TRBJ1-5	CASSGWGDHSNQPQHF	TGTGCCAGCAGTGGTTGGGGGGACCATAGCAATCAGCCCCAGCATTTT
TRBV6-5	NA	NA	TRBJ1-3	CASSRAGRSGNTIYF	TGTGCCAGCAGCCGTGCGGGCCGTTCTGGAAACACCATATATTTT
TRBV5-1	once	TRBD2	TRBJ2-1	CASSTVAGGSYNEQFF	TGCGCCAGCAGCACGGTAGCGGGAGGATCCTACAATGAGCAGTTCTTC
TRBV20-1	NA	TRBD2	TRBJ2-1	CSFHSGYEQFF	TGCAGTTTCCATAGCGGGTATGAGCAGTTCTTC
TRBV6-6	few	NA	TRBJ2-1	CASSHPGEEQFF	TGTGCCAGCAGTCACCCGGGAGAAGAGCAGTTCTTC
TRBV5-4	NA	NA	TRBJ2-3	CASSLDARADTQYF	TGTGCCAGCAGCTTGGATGCCCGGGCAGATACGCAGTATTTT